These T cell receptor beta chains were read from a single sample in a study of blood T cell repertoires in COVID-19. TCRdb's table, derived via immunoSEQ multiplex PCR, lists solely in-frame clones and lacks some. The repertoire holds a few hundred thousand clones, around 80% seen once, with around 3.4% in the top ten. The sequenced sample was peripheral blood. The receptors come from a woman under 30 with acute or convalescent COVID-19. The conserved cysteine and the conserved F or W are not part of the CDR3 here. Fields, in order: clone size, J gene, V gene, CDR3 protein. Clone size is not always given. Where it is, it says once, few, many or a class for expanded clones.

>many|TRBJ1-3|TRBV7-2
ASSLGQVSVGNTIY
>few|TRBJ2-5|TRBV5-1
ASSGVAAGESETQY
>-|TRBJ2-7|TRBV30
AWSGGTGGLNEQY
>-|TRBJ1-5|TRBV10-2
ASSDGQEIQPQH
>-|TRBJ2-3|TRBV29-1
SVEGWATDTQY
>-|TRBJ2-7|TRBV9
ASSVMQGGREQY
>-|TRBJ2-1|TRBV14
ASSHLIGGEQF
>-|TRBJ1-6|TRBV28
ASSLSRDGDSPLH
>-|TRBJ1-1|TRBV4-3
ASSQRRTAEINTEAF
>-|TRBJ1-6|TRBV9
ASSVGWQGGNSPLH
>-|TRBJ2-2|TRBV7-3
ATRVAVNTGELF
>-|TRBJ1-2|TRBV6-5
ASSYTGQGADYT